This T cell receptor (beta chain) was profiled in a study of T cell repertoires in cytomegalovirus infection. General observations from the study: Based on cumulative public TCR beta family frequency, carriers of CMV plus the relevant HLA were identified. CMV-specific TCR beta clonotypes restricted by HLA-C dominated the ex vivo response.

TCRdb re-called the reads through MiXCR, storing one row per CDR3 protein. Of 71,000 or so distinct CDR3 sequences listed, roughly 20% were seen once; the top ten hold about 63%. Concerning this clonotype itself: Antigen unknown.

Trimming cost V 1 base and J 5 bases, with 9 bases left between them. This CDR3 has 12 amino acids. Germline V gives CDR1 DFQATT, CDR2 SNEGSKA (reference sequence). This sample comprised CD8+ T cells from cultured PBMCs, obtained from culture after CMV antigen stimulation. The gene calls are TRBV20-1 and TRBJ2-7; D remains unclear. This TCR was recovered from a human donor in good health (CMV status not recorded). Some clones in this sample may be carry-over from other donors' samples. This chain's CDR3 is CSARGPQDEQYF. The CDR3 DNA reads TGCAGTGCTAGAGGTCCCCAGGACGAGCAGTACTTC.